A selection of T cell receptor beta chains follows, all from one sample in a study of T cell responses to AZD1222 COVID-19 vaccine. TCRdb keeps only in-frame clones here, not all; method: immunoSEQ multiplex PCR. The data contain 150,000 or so clones, about 90% of them seen just once; the ten biggest clones take up about 3.8%. The sequencing here drew on peripheral blood, taken 28 days after the second AZD1222 dose. These receptors were collected from an adult who received the AZD1222 COVID-19 vaccine. Both conserved end residues are part of each CDR3. D genes are given only for firm matches. Clone sizes are given selectively: once, few, many, or a class where the clone is expanded.

J gene,clone size,D gene,V gene,CDR3 protein
TRBJ1-2,NA,TRBD1,TRBV25-1,CASSDYRGRSGYTF
TRBJ1-2,NA,NA,TRBV12-3/TRBV12-4,CASTLGTVDGYTF
TRBJ1-3,NA,NA,TRBV6-5,CATILGNTIYF
TRBJ2-2,once,TRBD1,TRBV27,CASRGQGRHTGELFF
TRBJ1-3,NA,TRBD1,TRBV10-1,CASSESVAKKHRQGTPGNTIYF
TRBJ1-2,NA,NA,TRBV25-1,CASGKSGRDTGYGYTF
TRBJ1-2,NA,TRBD1,TRBV5-1,CASSLETGNGYTF
TRBJ2-7,NA,TRBD1,TRBV27,CASIGGQGAGKQYF
TRBJ2-1,NA,NA,TRBV7-3,CASSLIREPYNEQFF
TRBJ2-6,NA,TRBD1,TRBV10-3,CAIRGQGSGANVLTF
TRBJ1-1,once,TRBD1,TRBV6-5,CASSSSTGGFEAFF
TRBJ1-3,NA,NA,TRBV28,CASIEAGVYSGNTIYF
TRBJ1-1,once,NA,TRBV4-1,CASSQDRTIKAFF
TRBJ2-7,NA,TRBD1,TRBV5-6,CASSFDRGSGEQYF
TRBJ2-3,NA,TRBD2,TRBV5-1,CASSPGGDTQYF
TRBJ1-1,NA,TRBD1,TRBV19,CATGQGLLNTEAFF
TRBJ2-5,NA,TRBD2,TRBV11-3,CASSATTSGGQETQYF
TRBJ1-5,few,NA,TRBV19,CASLGGYNQPQHF
TRBJ2-6,NA,TRBD1,TRBV10-3,CAIRTTGDGANVLTF
TRBJ1-2,few,NA,TRBV25-1,CASSGWGANYGYTF
TRBJ2-4,NA,NA,TRBV19,CASSIGLVAKNIQYF
TRBJ1-1,NA,TRBD1,TRBV6-6,CASSDRGAGEAFF
TRBJ1-1,NA,NA,TRBV5-5,CASSIRGANTEAFF
TRBJ2-1,NA,TRBD2,TRBV7-2,CASSSQRLAAYNEQFF
TRBJ2-2,NA,NA,TRBV11-2,CASSGSRAGELFF
TRBJ2-2,NA,TRBD2,TRBV7-3,CASSLRLAANTGELFF
TRBJ2-3,NA,TRBD1,TRBV7-9,CASSRDRQDTQYF
TRBJ2-3,NA,TRBD1,TRBV30,CAWSSTGTGVGDTQYF
TRBJ2-2,NA,NA,TRBV12-5,CASGVGRVETGELFF
TRBJ1-6,NA,TRBD1,TRBV13,CASSLDRGRSPLHF
TRBJ2-2,NA,NA,TRBV7-9,CASSPRLGLSNTGELFF
TRBJ1-2,NA,TRBD1,TRBV11-2,CASSEQGGGYGYTF
TRBJ2-3,NA,TRBD2,TRBV7-2,CASSFAAGGTDTQYF
TRBJ2-7,NA,TRBD1,TRBV5-1,CASSLGPGTDSYEQYF
TRBJ2-1,NA,NA,TRBV5-1,CASSQKGTRSYNEQFF
TRBJ2-7,NA,NA,TRBV7-2,CASSLGTLSSYEQYF
TRBJ2-3,NA,NA,TRBV29-1,CSAKPISTDTQYF
TRBJ1-5,NA,NA,TRBV7-9,CASSLVGGNQPQHF
TRBJ1-5,NA,NA,TRBV18,CASSPPIGKRNQPQHF
TRBJ1-1,NA,NA,TRBV12-3/TRBV12-4,CASSLYTEAFF